Sequencing of this TCR beta chain was carried out in a study of beta chain features in type 1 diabetes. Study-wide context: Age, gender and cell yields were alike across patients and healthy donors.

As every portion of the isolated RNA was reverse transcribed, the sequencing read expressed TCRB transcripts. Profiling relied on immunoSEQ multiplex PCR, and the TCRdb table lists in-frame clones only, not all of them. This sample carries 970,000 or so clones, 17% of them seen once, and the ten largest clones take 0.023%. This clone was counted between two and nine times. The antigen remains unidentified. Germline lookup yields CDR1 LGHNA and CDR2 YNFKEQ. V shed 1 base and J shed 3 bases, with 22 bases lying between them. The CDR3 sequence is 19 residues long. Study observations and caveats: Across all four CD4+ subsets, people with type 1 diabetes showed modestly shorter TCRB CDR3s. Patients with type 1 diabetes showed fewer VDJ junction insertions and more deletions. Across patients, naive, central memory and Treg TCRB repertoires exhibited apparently greater similarity than was observed across healthy donors.

Material: naive CD4+ T cells from blood. This receptor was obtained from a woman between 18 and 29 years old in good health. The chain joins TRBV4-2 to TRBJ2-1; D is unresolved. The CDR3 nucleotides read TGTGCCAGCAGCCAAGGGCGGACCCCCCCCTCAGAATTCTACAATGAGCAGTTCTTC. Amino acid sequence: CASSQGRTPPSEFYNEQFF.